This TCR beta chain was sequenced during a study of neurological immune-mediated disorders. Synthesis of cDNA was accomplished via 5'RACE employing 10-nucleotide random UMIs. Using its own MiXCR run on the 5' RACE reads, TCRdb lists one record per CDR3 protein. The repertoire includes more than 75,000 distinct CDR3 sequences, under 4.5% of them detected once, and approximately 3% sits in the top ten. The sequence derives from a woman between 50 and 59 years old with multiple sclerosis. The sequenced material came from PBMCs.

As DNA, the CDR3 is TGTGCCAGCAGCCAAGACTTCAGAAGAGATACGCAGTATTTT. Translating it yields CASSQDFRRDTQYF. V is TRBV14 and J is TRBJ2-3; D is uncertain. The V end lost 0 bases, the J end lost 5 bases, and 9 bases lay between the germline ends. Germline CDR1 and CDR2: SGHDN and FVKESK. This CDR3 is built from 14 residues.